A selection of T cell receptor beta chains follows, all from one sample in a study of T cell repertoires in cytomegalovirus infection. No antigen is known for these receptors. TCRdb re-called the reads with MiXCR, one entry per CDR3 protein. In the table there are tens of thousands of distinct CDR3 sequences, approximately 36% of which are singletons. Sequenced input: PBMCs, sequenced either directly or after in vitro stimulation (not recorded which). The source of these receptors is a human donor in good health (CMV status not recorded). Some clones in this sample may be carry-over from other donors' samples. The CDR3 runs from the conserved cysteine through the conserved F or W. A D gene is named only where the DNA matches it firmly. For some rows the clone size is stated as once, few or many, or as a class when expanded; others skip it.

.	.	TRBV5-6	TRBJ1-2	CASSLERRENGYTF	TGTGCCAGCAGCTTGGAACGGCGGGAGAATGGCTACACCTTC
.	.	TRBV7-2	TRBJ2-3	CASSPRRQLTDTQYF	TGTGCCAGCAGCCCCCGCCGACAGCTCACAGATACGCAGTATTTT
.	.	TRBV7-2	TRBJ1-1	CASRRDMNAEAFF	TGTGCCAGTAGGAGGGACATGAACGCTGAAGCTTTCTTT
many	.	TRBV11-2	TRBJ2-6	CASSLVGASSGANVLTF	TGTGCCAGCAGCTTAGTGGGGGCAAGCTCTGGGGCCAACGTCCTGACTTTC
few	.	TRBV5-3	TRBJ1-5	CARSVGRSDGPQHF	TGTGCCAGAAGCGTGGGACGGTCCGATGGGCCCCAGCATTTT
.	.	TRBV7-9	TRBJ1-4	CASSLGRVMDEKLFF	TGTGCCAGCAGCTTAGGTCGGGTGATGGATGAAAAACTGTTTTTT
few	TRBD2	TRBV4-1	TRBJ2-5	CASRQLAGQETQYF	TGCGCCAGCAGGCAACTAGCGGGCCAAGAGACCCAGTACTTC
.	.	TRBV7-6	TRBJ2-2	CASSLPTGELFF	TGTGCCAGCAGCCTGCCAACCGGGGAGCTGTTTTTT
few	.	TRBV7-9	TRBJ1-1	CASSIEGGITEAFF	TGTGCCAGCAGCATTGAGGGGGGCATTACTGAAGCTTTCTTT
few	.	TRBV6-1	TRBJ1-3	CASSEQGNTIYF	TGTGCCAGCAGCGAGCAGGGAAACACCATATATTTT
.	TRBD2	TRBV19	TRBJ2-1	CASSIPLGLAWNEQFF	TGTGCCAGTAGTATCCCCCTCGGACTAGCGTGGAATGAGCAGTTCTTC
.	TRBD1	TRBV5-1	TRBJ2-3	CASSEGAVTSTDTQYF	TGCGCCAGCAGCGAGGGGGCGGTTACTAGCACAGATACGCAGTATTTT
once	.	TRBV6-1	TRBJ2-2	CASSYVGVNTGELFF	TGTGCCAGCAGTTATGTGGGAGTAAACACCGGGGAGCTGTTTTTT
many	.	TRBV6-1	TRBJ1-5	CASSELGGGNQPQHF	TGTGCCAGCAGTGAATTGGGGGGTGGCAATCAGCCCCAGCATTTT
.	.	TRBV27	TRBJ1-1	CASRGDGLNTEAFF	TGTGCCAGCAGGGGAGACGGGTTGAACACTGAAGCTTTCTTT
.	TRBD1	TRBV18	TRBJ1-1	CASSRTTGTATEAFF	TGTGCCAGCTCACGAACTACAGGGACAGCCACTGAAGCTTTCTTT
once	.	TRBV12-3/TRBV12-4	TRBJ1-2	CASRTTPGTPANYGYTF	TGTGCCAGCAGAACAACCCCTGGGACGCCAGCTAACTATGGCTACACCTTC
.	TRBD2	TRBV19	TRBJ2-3	CASSMGLAGDSTDTQYF	TGTGCCAGTAGTATGGGGCTAGCGGGAGATAGCACAGATACGCAGTATTTT
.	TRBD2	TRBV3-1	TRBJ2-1	CASSQDRAGVGRNEQFF	TGTGCCAGCAGCCAAGACAGAGCGGGAGTAGGTAGGAATGAGCAGTTCTTC
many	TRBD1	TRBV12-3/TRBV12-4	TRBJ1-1	CASSPTGVNTEAFF	TGTGCCAGCAGTCCTACAGGGGTGAACACTGAAGCTTTCTTT
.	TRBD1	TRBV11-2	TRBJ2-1	CASSIRQGLGDNEQFF	TGTGCCAGCAGCATTCGACAGGGGCTGGGAGACAATGAGCAGTTCTTC
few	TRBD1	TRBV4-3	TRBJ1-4	CASSQDMVGGQGANEKLFF	TGCGCCAGCAGCCAAGATATGGTTGGGGGACAGGGGGCGAATGAAAAACTGTTTTTT
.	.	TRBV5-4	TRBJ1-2	CASSYVTQQGYTF	TGTGCCAGCAGCTACGTCACACAGCAGGGCTACACCTTC
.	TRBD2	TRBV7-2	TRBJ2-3	CANSLGIASGGAGDTQYF	TGTGCCAACAGCTTAGGAATCGCTAGCGGGGGGGCCGGGGATACGCAGTATTTT
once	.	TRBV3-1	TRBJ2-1	CASSQGPRQVSYNEQFF	TGTGCCAGCAGCCAAGGGCCGAGACAGGTTTCCTACAATGAGCAGTTCTTC
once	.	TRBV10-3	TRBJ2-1	CAIGAGANNNEQFF	TGTGCCATCGGCGCCGGGGCTAACAACAATGAGCAGTTCTTC
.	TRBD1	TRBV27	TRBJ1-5	CASRDRGFRQPQHF	TGTGCCAGCAGGGACAGGGGGTTCAGGCAGCCCCAGCATTTT
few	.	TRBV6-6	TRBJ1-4	CASSYSKRQGFF	TGTGCCAGCAGTTACTCGAAACGTCAGGGGTTTTTT
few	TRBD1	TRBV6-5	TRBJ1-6	CASSYHRTGYNSPLHF	TGTGCCAGCAGTTACCATCGGACAGGATATAATTCACCCCTCCACTTT
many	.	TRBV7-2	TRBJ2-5	CASSLAGTRQETQYF	TGTGCCAGCAGCTTAGCTGGGACCCGCCAAGAGACCCAGTACTTC
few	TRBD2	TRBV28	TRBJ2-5	CASSSGGGARETQYF	TGTGCCAGCAGCTCCGGGGGGGGGGCTCGGGAGACCCAGTACTTC
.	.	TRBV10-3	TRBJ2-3	CAISPYKTGTDTQYF	TGTGCCATCAGTCCGTACAAGACAGGCACAGATACGCAGTATTTT
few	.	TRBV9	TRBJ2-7	CASSPPGSPYEQYF	TGTGCCAGCAGCCCCCCCGGGAGCCCCTACGAGCAGTACTTC
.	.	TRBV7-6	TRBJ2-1	CASSQPGESSYNERFF	TGTGCCAGCAGCCAGCCCGGGGAGAGCTCCTACAATGAGCGGTTCTTC
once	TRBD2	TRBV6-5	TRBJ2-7	CASRLAGGNYEQYF	TGTGCCAGCAGATTAGCGGGAGGCAACTACGAGCAGTACTTC
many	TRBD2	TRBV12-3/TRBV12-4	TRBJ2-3	CASRALGGGPDTQYF	TGTGCCAGCAGGGCACTCGGGGGGGGGCCAGATACGCAGTATTTT
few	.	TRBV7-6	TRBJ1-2	CASSLGERVGGYTF	TGTGCCAGCAGCTTAGGTGAACGGGTGGGTGGCTACACCTTC
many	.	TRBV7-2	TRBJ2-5	CASSFGTPYQETQYF	TGTGCCAGCAGCTTCGGCACACCTTACCAAGAGACCCAGTACTTC
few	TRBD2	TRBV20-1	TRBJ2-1	CSASPQGLADQFF	TGCAGTGCTAGCCCCCAGGGACTAGCGGACCAGTTCTTC
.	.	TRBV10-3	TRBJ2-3	CAISQAADTQYF	TGTGCCATCAGTCAGGCGGCAGATACGCAGTATTTT
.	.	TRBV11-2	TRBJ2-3	CASSLALADTQYF	TGTGCCAGCAGCTTAGCACTAGCAGATACGCAGTATTTT
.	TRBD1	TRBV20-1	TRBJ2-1	CSAQQGALDNEQFF	TGCAGTGCCCAACAGGGGGCGCTGGACAATGAGCAGTTCTTC